A single TCR beta chain is shown here with its context. This clone was seen just once. Its specific antigen is unknown. No base-level quality is on record; no much larger clone is a single base apart. These data originate in a study of CD8+ T cells in alopecia areata (dated by TCRdb to between 2017 and 2018). Broadly, across the study: Treated patients were enrolled in an open-label pilot trial of oral tofacitinib, 5 to 10 mg twice daily, for moderate-to-severe alopecia areata. Patients stayed on tofacitinib for 6 to 18 months and then had 6 months of follow-up off drug so that delayed response and recurrence could be assessed. Disease severity in treated patients was measured with the SALT score, which quantifies the percentage of affected scalp surface area. The study used high-throughput TCRbeta sequencing to examine T cell clonal expansion in alopecia areata, in both the C3H/HeJ mouse model and human patients. In humans, TCRbeta sequencing was performed on scalp tissue and on sorted CD4+ and CD8+ peripheral blood T cells from healthy controls and from patients with patchy or totalis/universalis alopecia areata. Patients on tofacitinib were biopsied at baseline and after 4 and 24 weeks of treatment, and several of the patients also had a later scalp biopsy. Scalp clonality was compared among normal scalp (n=4), patchy alopecia areata scalp (n=8), and alopecia totalis/universalis scalp (n=8). RNA was obtained with the PAXgene miRNA kit for fixed scalp, the miRNeasy kit for PBMCs, and the RNeasy kit for mouse skin. immunoSEQ multiplex PCR using 35 Vbeta forward primers and 13 Jbeta reverse primers was used to amplify TCRbeta CDR3 regions. Study-wide findings and limitations: Higher clonality and more expanded CD8+ clones were observed in lesional scalp than in normal scalp, particularly in alopecia totalis/universalis, a finding suggestive of antigenic drive. Because the treated cohort was small and had just a single nonresponder, larger studies are needed to establish links between baseline CD8+ expansion and response. TCR sequences shared between patients were less clear than in mice, possibly partly because of HLA diversity in the patient population. Scalp TCR repertoire analysis is complicated because resident alphabeta T cells in normal human skin are also sequenced, whereas mouse skin is dominated by gammadelta T cells. With tofacitinib, both scalp clonality and the number of expanded CD8+ clones among the top 100 scalp clones went down significantly. During tofacitinib treatment, many expanded lesional clones stuck around in both scalp and blood, and this persistence may partly explain why relapse happens after treatment is stopped.

CDR1 is given as SGHAT and CDR2 as FQDESV, both from the germline V gene (reference sequence). From cysteine to phenylalanine, the CDR3 is 14 amino acids long. CDR3 DNA only is kept here, 42 bases in frame from base 1. V is pared back by 2 bases and J by 0 bases, with 8 bases lying between the germline termini. Libraries were made using the immunoSEQ multiplex PCR assay. To provide template for TCR sequencing, every sample had RNA extracted and reverse transcribed into cDNA. First-strand cDNA was synthesized using SuperScript III with a 2:1 mix of oligo-dT and random hexamers. Amplification bias was assessed with a synthetic immune receptor repertoire, and residual bias was removed computationally. On the study's bioinformatics: Raw reads were preprocessed to remove errors, and CDR3 was defined according to IMGT conventions as the region from the conserved cysteine to phenylalanine. To get clonality, Shannon entropy was normalized by log2 of the number of productive unique TCRs and the result was subtracted from 1. Whether each scalp clone was CD4 or CD8 was inferred by checking scalp TCRbeta sequences against the CD4 and CD8 repertoires from sorted blood. Drawn from immuneACCESS, this table holds only the in-frame rearrangements with V and J called that TCRdb kept. Clones are partly lost; checked studies trace under half to an unresolved V gene and leave the rest unexplained. The V and J calls and clone size were taken over from that table, and D and trimming were inferred from the DNA. This sample comprises under 200,000 clones, less than 70% of them detected only once. The ten largest clones add up to more than 13% of the sample.

Reading the label with the study, this specimen's time point is: 24 weeks on oral tofacitinib. The treatment or condition label, as the study defines it: oral pan-JAK inhibitor, 5-10 mg twice daily. Lesional scalp punch biopsies and peripheral blood were collected from alopecia areata patients. PBMCs were isolated by density centrifugation and stained for CD3, CD4 and CD8, and CD4+ and CD8+ T cells were sorted on a FACSAria. Sequenced here: CD4+ T cells sorted from blood, sampled at week 24, from a patient treated with tofacitinib. The V and J genes are TRBV11-1 and TRBJ2-7; TRBD2 is possibly the D segment (5 matching bases). The sequence was collected from a human donor with alopecia areata. The CDR3 in this case is CASSLLDSSYEQYF. The base sequence is TGTGCCAGCAGCTTATTGGACTCCTCCTACGAGCAGTACTTC.